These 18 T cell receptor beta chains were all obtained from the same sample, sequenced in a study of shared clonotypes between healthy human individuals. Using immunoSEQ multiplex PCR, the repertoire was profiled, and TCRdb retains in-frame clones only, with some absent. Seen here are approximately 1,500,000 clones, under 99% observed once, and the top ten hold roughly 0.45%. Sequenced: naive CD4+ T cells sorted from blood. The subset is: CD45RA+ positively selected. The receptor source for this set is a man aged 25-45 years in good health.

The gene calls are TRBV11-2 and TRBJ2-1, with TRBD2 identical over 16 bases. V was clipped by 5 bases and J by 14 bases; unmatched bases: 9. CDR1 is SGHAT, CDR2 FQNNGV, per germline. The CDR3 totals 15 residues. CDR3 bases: TGTGCCAGCAGCAGCGCCGGGACTAGCGGGAGGGCCAAGTTCTTC. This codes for CASSSAGTSGRAKFF.

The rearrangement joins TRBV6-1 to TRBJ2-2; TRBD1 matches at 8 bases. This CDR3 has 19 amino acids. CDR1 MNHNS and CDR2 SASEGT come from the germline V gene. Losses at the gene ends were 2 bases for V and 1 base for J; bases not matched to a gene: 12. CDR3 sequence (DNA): TGTGCCAGCAGTGAAAGGCGACAGGGGAACCCCTGGAACACCGGGGAGCTGTTTTTT. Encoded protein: CASSERRQGNPWNTGELFF.

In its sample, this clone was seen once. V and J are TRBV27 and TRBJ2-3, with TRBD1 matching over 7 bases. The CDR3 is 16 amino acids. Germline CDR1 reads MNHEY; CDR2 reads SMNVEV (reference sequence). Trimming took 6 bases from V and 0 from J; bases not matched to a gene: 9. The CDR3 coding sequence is TGTGCCAGCAGGGGGACAGTTTCCTCTAGCACAGATACGCAGTATTTT. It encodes CASRGTVSSSTDTQYF.

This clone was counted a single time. The CDR3 here is CASSLDRQGMPYEQYF. CDR3 bases: TGCGCCAGCAGCTTAGACCGACAGGGGATGCCCTACGAGCAGTACTTC. The chain couples TRBV5-1 to TRBJ2-7, with 8 bases fitting TRBD1. The CDR3 runs to 16 residues. In germline, CDR1 is SGHRS, CDR2 YFSETQ. V shed 2 bases, J shed 2 bases, and the junction held 9 bases outside the gene matches.

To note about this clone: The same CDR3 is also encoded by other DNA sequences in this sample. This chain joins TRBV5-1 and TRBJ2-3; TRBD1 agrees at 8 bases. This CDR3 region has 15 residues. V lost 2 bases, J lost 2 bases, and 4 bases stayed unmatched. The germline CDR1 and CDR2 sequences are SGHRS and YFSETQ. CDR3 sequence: CASSFGDRYTDTQYF. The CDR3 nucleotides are TGCGCCAGCAGCTTCGGGGACAGGTACACAGATACGCAGTATTTT.

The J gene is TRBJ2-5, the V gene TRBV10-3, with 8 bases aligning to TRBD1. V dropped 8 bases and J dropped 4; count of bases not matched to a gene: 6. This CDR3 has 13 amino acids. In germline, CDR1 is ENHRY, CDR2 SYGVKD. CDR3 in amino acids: CAIGQGGVETQYF. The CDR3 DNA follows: TGTGCCATCGGACAGGGAGGCGTAGAGACCCAGTACTTC.

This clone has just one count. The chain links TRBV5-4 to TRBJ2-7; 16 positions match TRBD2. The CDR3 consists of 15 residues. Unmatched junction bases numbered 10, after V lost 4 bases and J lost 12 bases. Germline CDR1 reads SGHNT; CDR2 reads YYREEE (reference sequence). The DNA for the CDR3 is TGTGCCAGCAGCCCACCGGGACTAGCGGGAGGGCCTGTGTACTTC. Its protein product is CASSPPGLAGGPVYF.

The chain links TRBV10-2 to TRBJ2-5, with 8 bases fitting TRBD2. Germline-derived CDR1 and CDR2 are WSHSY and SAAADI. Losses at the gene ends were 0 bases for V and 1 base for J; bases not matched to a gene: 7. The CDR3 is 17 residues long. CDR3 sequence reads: CASSESGVLAAQETQYF. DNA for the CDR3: TGCGCCAGCAGTGAGTCGGGGGTACTAGCGGCCCAAGAGACCCAGTACTTC.

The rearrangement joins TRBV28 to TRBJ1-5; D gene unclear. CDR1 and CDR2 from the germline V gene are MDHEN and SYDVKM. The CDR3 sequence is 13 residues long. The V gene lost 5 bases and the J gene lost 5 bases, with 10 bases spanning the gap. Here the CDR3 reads CASSGTEYQPQHF. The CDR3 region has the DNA TGTGCCAGCAGTGGCACAGAATATCAGCCCCAGCATTTT.

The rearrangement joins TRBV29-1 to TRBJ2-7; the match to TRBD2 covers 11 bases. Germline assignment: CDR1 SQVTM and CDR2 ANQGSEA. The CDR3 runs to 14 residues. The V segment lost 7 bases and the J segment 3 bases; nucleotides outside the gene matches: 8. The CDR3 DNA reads TGCAGCGCAAAACTAGCGGGGGTTAGCTACGAGCAGTACTTC. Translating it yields CSAKLAGVSYEQYF.

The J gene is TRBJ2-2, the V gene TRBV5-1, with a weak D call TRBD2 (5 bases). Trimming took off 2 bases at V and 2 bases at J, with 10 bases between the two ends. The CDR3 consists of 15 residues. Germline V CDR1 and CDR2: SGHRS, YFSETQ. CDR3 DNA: TGCGCCAGCAGCTTCCGGACGGGAAACACCGGGGAGCTGTTTTTT. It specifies CASSFRTGNTGELFF.

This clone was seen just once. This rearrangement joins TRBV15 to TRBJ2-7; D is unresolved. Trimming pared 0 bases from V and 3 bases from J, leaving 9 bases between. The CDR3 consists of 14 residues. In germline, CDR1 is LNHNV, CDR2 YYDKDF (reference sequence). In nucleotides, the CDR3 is TGTGCCACCAGCAGAGATCTACTTAACTACGAGCAGTACTTC. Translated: CATSRDLLNYEQYF. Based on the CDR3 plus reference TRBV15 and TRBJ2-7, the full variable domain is DAMVIQNPRYQVTQFGKPVTLSCSQTLNHNVMYWYQQKSSQAPKLLFHYYDKDFNNEADTPDNFQSRRPNTSFCFLDIRSPGLGDTAMYLCATSRDLLNYEQYFGPGTRLTVT.

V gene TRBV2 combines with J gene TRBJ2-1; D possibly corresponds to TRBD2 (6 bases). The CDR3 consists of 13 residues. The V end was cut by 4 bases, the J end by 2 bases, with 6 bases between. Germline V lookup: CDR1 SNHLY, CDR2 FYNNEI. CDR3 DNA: TGTGCCAGCAGTGGCGGGGCCTACAATGAGCAGTTCTTC. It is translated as CASSGGAYNEQFF.

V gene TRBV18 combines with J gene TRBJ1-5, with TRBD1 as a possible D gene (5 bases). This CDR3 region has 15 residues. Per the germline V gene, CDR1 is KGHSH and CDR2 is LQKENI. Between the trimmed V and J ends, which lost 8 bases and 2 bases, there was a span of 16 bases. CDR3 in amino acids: CASPTPRTCNQPQHF. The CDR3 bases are TGTGCCAGCCCGACACCCCGGACATGCAATCAGCCCCAGCATTTT.

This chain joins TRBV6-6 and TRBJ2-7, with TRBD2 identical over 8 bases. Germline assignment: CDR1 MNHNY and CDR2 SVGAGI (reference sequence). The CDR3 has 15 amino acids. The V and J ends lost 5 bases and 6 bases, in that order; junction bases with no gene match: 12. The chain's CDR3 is CASSPGLAGAGEQYF. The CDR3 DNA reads TGTGCCAGCAGTCCCGGACTAGCAGGAGCGGGCGAGCAGTACTTC.

The chain's CDR3 is CAIESGTDNEQFF. CDR3 in DNA: TGTGCCATCGAGAGCGGGACAGACAATGAGCAGTTCTTC. The rearrangement links TRBV10-3 to TRBJ2-1, with D perhaps matching TRBD1 or TRBD2 (7 bases each). V was clipped by 8 bases and J by 5 bases, with 13 bases between them. This CDR3 contains 13 residues. The V gene's germline CDR1 is ENHRY and CDR2 SYGVKD.

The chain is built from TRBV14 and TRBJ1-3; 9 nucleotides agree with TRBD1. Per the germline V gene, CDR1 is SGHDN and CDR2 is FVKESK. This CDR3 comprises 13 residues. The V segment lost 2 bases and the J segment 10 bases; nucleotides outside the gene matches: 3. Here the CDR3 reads CASSQTGGWTIYF. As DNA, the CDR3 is TGTGCCAGCAGCCAAACAGGGGGCTGGACCATATATTTT.

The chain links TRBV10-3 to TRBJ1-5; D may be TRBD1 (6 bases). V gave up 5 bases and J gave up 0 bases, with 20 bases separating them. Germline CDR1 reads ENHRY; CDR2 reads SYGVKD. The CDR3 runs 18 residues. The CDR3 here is CAISQFLRTEVSNQPQHF. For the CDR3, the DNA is TGTGCCATCAGTCAGTTCCTTCGGACAGAGGTTAGCAATCAGCCCCAGCATTTT.